The 31 T cell receptor beta chains given below trace back to one sample, sequenced in a study of T cells after yellow fever vaccination. TCRdb re-derived calls from the 5' RACE reads in MiXCR, one entry per CDR3 protein. The repertoire holds under 150,000 distinct CDR3 sequences, with 6.5% to 8.5% as singletons. This specimen consisted of CD4+ T cells sorted from PBMCs, obtained 5 days after the yellow fever booster vaccination. The receptors come from a man aged 25-45 years who received the YFV17D yellow fever vaccine.

This clonotype was seen a few times. This chain joins TRBV7-9 and TRBJ2-5; 8 bases match TRBD2. The CDR3 loop spans 15 amino acids. V shed 5 bases, J shed 0 bases, and the junction held 5 bases outside the gene matches. Per the germline V gene, CDR1 is SEHNR and CDR2 is FQNEAQ (reference sequence). The DNA for the CDR3 is TGTGCCAGCAGCGAACTACTAGCGGACCAAGAGACCCAGTACTTC. This translates into CASSELLADQETQYF. The full variable domain, its missing parts supplied by reference TRBV7-9 and TRBJ2-5, is DTGVSQNPRHKITKRGQNVTFRCDPISEHNRLYWYRQTLGQGPEFLTYFQNEAQLEKSRLLSDRFSAERPKGSFSTLEIQRTEQGDSAMYLCASSELLADQETQYFGPGTRLLVL.

This clonotype appeared many times. The rearrangement joins TRBV10-3 to TRBJ2-1, with TRBD2 identical over 9 bases. CDR3 length: 14 amino acids. Trimming cost V 7 bases and J 5 bases; bases outside gene matches: 6. CDR1 is ENHRY, CDR2 SYGVKD, per germline. CDR3 in DNA: TGTGCCATCAAACAGACTAGCGGCCACAATGAGCAGTTCTTC. Its translation is CAIKQTSGHNEQFF.

Many counts were recorded for this clonotype. This chain links TRBV7-2 with TRBJ2-7; a weak D match, TRBD2 (6 bases). The CDR3 consists of 14 residues. Per germline, CDR1 SGHTA and CDR2 FQGNSA. Trimming stripped 1 base from V and 2 bases from J, with 9 bases between. CDR3 DNA: TGTGCCAGCAGCTTAGTAGCGGCTACCTACGAGCAGTACTTC. Protein: CASSLVAATYEQYF.

This clonotype was observed many times. The chain couples TRBV7-2 to TRBJ2-3; D is perhaps TRBD2 (6 bases). Between the trimmed V and J ends, which lost 0 bases and 7 bases, there was a span of 8 bases. The CDR3 loop spans 13 amino acids. Germline CDR1 SGHTA, CDR2 FQGNSA. The CDR3 sequence is CASSLAGGNTQYF. The CDR3 nucleotides are TGTGCCAGCAGCTTAGCGGGCGGGAATACGCAGTATTTT.

The sample holds many counts of this clonotype. The chain links TRBV20-1 to TRBJ2-7; 7 bases are a match to TRBD2. V was clipped by 6 bases and J by 2 bases; unmatched bases: 4. In germline, CDR1 is DFQATT, CDR2 SNEGSKA (reference sequence). This CDR3 spans 12 amino acids. CDR3 protein: CSAPGGTYEQYF. The DNA for the CDR3 is TGCAGTGCACCCGGGGGGACCTACGAGCAGTACTTC.

This clonotype was recorded a few times. One end of the junction does not line up with germline, which may come from a read error. The J gene is TRBJ2-4, the V gene TRBV4-3, with D perhaps matching TRBD1 or TRBD2 (5 bases each). Per the germline V gene, CDR1 is LGHNA and CDR2 is YSLEER. The length of the CDR3 is 15 residues. The CDR3 DNA reads TGCGCCAGCAGCAGACTGGGGGACGGTAAAAACTTTCAGTACTTC. Translated, it gives CASSRLGDGKNFQYF.

This chain links TRBV5-8 with TRBJ2-1, with 7 positions matching TRBD2. The CDR3 spans 14 residues. Per the germline V gene, CDR1 is SGHTS and CDR2 is YDEGEE. The trim removed 2 bases at V and 5 bases at J, leaving 4 bases unmatched. CDR3 DNA: TGTGCCAGCAGCTTAGCGGGACTACACAATGAGCAGTTCTTC. Protein sequence: CASSLAGLHNEQFF.

This clonotype was seen repeatedly, ten times or more. This CDR3 reads CASSLALETVYEQYF. CDR3 nucleotides: TGTGCCAGCAGCTTAGCGCTCGAAACAGTATACGAGCAGTACTTC. This chain joins TRBV7-2 and TRBJ2-7; D is unresolved. Germline CDR1 and CDR2: SGHTA and FQGNSA. There are 15 residues in the CDR3. Trimming cost V 0 bases and J 4 bases, with 13 bases left between them.

This clonotype has ten or more counts. The chain joins TRBV19 to TRBJ2-7, with D perhaps matching TRBD1 (6 bases). The germline V and J ends were trimmed by 3 bases and 2 bases, with 11 bases remaining between them. The CDR3 is made up of 14 amino acids. Germline CDR1 is LNHDA and CDR2 is SQIVND (reference sequence). The CDR3 DNA sequence: TGTGCCAGTAGTATCAGGACAGAGACCTACGAGCAGTACTTC. Translating it yields CASSIRTETYEQYF.

The chain has TRBV27 and TRBJ2-5, with TRBD1 identical over 11 bases. V was clipped by 6 bases and J by 2 bases; unmatched bases: 5. CDR3 length equals 15 residues. From germline, CDR1 is MNHEY and CDR2 SMNVEV (reference sequence). CDR3 sequence reads: CASSLRDRGQETQYF. CDR3 in DNA: TGTGCCAGCAGCCTCCGGGACAGGGGGCAAGAGACCCAGTACTTC.

This clonotype was detected ten times or more. The V and J genes are TRBV27 and TRBJ2-1; maybe TRBD1 (5 bases). This CDR3 contains 12 residues. CDR1 and CDR2 (germline): MNHEY, SMNVEV (reference sequence). V lost 2 bases, J lost 12 bases, and 11 bases lay in between. This chain's CDR3 is CASSLEGALQFF. The CDR3 DNA reads TGTGCCAGCAGTTTAGAAGGGGCCCTGCAGTTCTTC.

The V gene is TRBV5-3, the J gene TRBJ2-7; D may correspond to TRBD1 or TRBD2 (5 bases each). TRBV5-3 is designated an ORF whose function remains uncertain. V lost 8 bases to trimming and J lost 2 bases, with 14 bases between them. The CDR3 totals 13 residues. The CDR3 here is CARSRGLPYEQYF. CDR3 in DNA: TGTGCCAGGAGCCGGGGCCTCCCCTACGAGCAGTACTTC.

This clonotype was observed many times. The gene calls are TRBV5-7 and TRBJ2-7; the match to TRBD2 covers 11 bases. TRBV5-7 is assigned to the ORF class and has an uncertain function. The CDR3 is made up of 18 amino acids. J lost 1 base, V lost 2 bases, and 11 bases had no gene match. CDR3 region: CASSFRSSGRNPSYEQYF. DNA for the CDR3: TGTGCCAGCAGCTTTCGGTCTAGCGGGAGGAACCCTTCCTACGAGCAGTACTTC.

This clonotype has a count of ten or more. The rearrangement links TRBV28 to TRBJ2-3; 8 bases align to TRBD1. V gave up 5 bases and J gave up 4 bases; unmatched junction bases: 8. CDR3 length equals 15 residues. The germline gives CDR1 MDHEN, CDR2 SYDVKM. The CDR3 nucleotides read TGTGCCAGCAGTCTCACCTCACAGGGGGCAGATACGCAGTATTTT. This encodes CASSLTSQGADTQYF.

This clonotype appeared many times. V usage is TRBV19 and J usage is TRBJ2-3; D ambiguous. Germline lookup yields CDR1 LNHDA and CDR2 SQIVND (reference sequence). Trimming cost V 5 bases and J 4 bases, with 16 bases left between them. The CDR3 covers 15 residues. The CDR3 DNA reads TGTGCCAGTAGTCGGACCAAAAGTTGGGCAGATACGCAGTATTTT. Its protein product is CASSRTKSWADTQYF.

The V gene is TRBV12-3 or TRBV12-4, the J gene TRBJ2-7; D is undetermined. The germline V and J ends were trimmed by 3 bases and 6 bases, with 18 bases remaining between them. The CDR3 loop spans 15 amino acids. The CDR3 nucleotides are TGTGCCAGCAGTTTGTTCCACGGCGCCCTGGGCGAGCAGTACTTC. Protein sequence: CASSLFHGALGEQYF.

The rearrangement joins TRBV5-1 to TRBJ2-5, with 9 bases identical to TRBD1. There are 15 residues in the CDR3. The junction had 10 bases not matched to a gene; V was cut back by 6 bases and J by 4 bases. Per the germline V gene, CDR1 is SGHRS and CDR2 is YFSETQ. The CDR3 reads CASKTQGALGETQYF. Here the CDR3 DNA reads TGCGCCAGCAAGACACAGGGGGCCTTGGGAGAGACCCAGTACTTC.

This clonotype has a count of ten or more. The genes are TRBV5-4 and TRBJ2-5; D might be TRBD1 or TRBD2, each matching 5 bases. The CDR3 totals 10 residues. The germline CDR1 and CDR2 sequences are SGHNT and YYREEE (reference sequence). With 9 bases removed from V and 5 bases from J, the gap between germline ends came to 8 bases. The CDR3 region has the DNA TGTGCCACCGGGGCGGAGACCCAGTACTTC. Protein product: CATGAETQYF.

This clonotype has at least ten counts. CDR3 region: CSGTGLFSYEQYF. The CDR3 DNA reads TGCAGCGGGACAGGACTGTTCTCCTACGAGCAGTACTTC. This chain connects TRBV29-1 to TRBJ2-7; TRBD1 agrees at 7 bases. CDR1 is SQVTM, CDR2 ANQGSEA, per germline. There are 13 residues in the CDR3. Losses at the gene ends were 7 bases for V and 0 bases for J; bases not matched to a gene: 6.

This clonotype was counted many times. The chain carries TRBV7-2 and TRBJ1-1; TRBD1 aligns across 7 bases. This CDR3 region has 21 residues. From germline, CDR1 is SGHTA and CDR2 FQGNSA. J lost 0 bases, V lost 4 bases, and 23 bases had no gene match. CDR3 in DNA: TGTGCCAGCAGCTGGCAGGACAGGCCCCTAGCTCTCATCGTGATGAACACTGAAGCTTTCTTT. Translated: CASSWQDRPLALIVMNTEAFF.

This clonotype was recorded a few times. V and J are TRBV28 and TRBJ2-1; 9 bases match TRBD2. Germline CDR1 is MDHEN and CDR2 is SYDVKM. The V segment lost 2 bases and the J segment 7 bases; nucleotides outside the gene matches: 12. The CDR3 has 17 amino acids. The DNA for the CDR3 is TGTGCCAGCAGTTTAGCCCCCGGCGGGAGGGTAAGAAATGAGCAGTTCTTC. It yields the protein CASSLAPGGRVRNEQFF.

This clonotype was detected ten times or more. Here the CDR3 reads CASSQSGVLRNEQFF. DNA of the CDR3: TGTGCCAGCAGCCAATCAGGGGTACTCCGCAATGAGCAGTTCTTC. This chain links TRBV16 with TRBJ2-1; a possible D gene is TRBD1 (5 bases). The CDR3 length is 15 residues. Per germline, CDR1 KGHSY and CDR2 FQNENV. The V and J ends lost 0 bases and 6 bases respectively, with 12 bases between them.

This clonotype was observed many times. V usage is TRBV29-1 and J usage is TRBJ1-5, with 9 bases matching TRBD1. Germline V gives CDR1 SQVTM, CDR2 ANQGSEA. J lost 2 bases, V lost 4 bases, and 3 bases had no gene match. CDR3 size: 14 residues. The CDR3 DNA is TGCAGCGTTGGGGGACAGGGAGGCAATCAGCCCCAGCATTTT. It yields the protein CSVGGQGGNQPQHF. Full variable domain (outside the CDR3, taken from reference TRBV29-1 and TRBJ1-5): SAVISQKPSRDICQRGTSLTIQCQVDSQVTMMFWYRQQPGQSLTLIATANQGSEATYESGFVIDKFPISRPNLTFSTLTVSNMSPEDSSIYLCSVGGQGGNQPQHFGDGTRLSIL.

Regarding this clonotype: Germline is not matched at one junction end, which may reflect a read error. J is TRBJ2-1 and V is TRBV27; 12 nucleotides line up with TRBD2. The CDR3 is made up of 16 amino acids. The germline CDR1 and CDR2 sequences are MNHEY and SMNVEV (reference sequence). This CDR3 is CACSQGLAGLSREQFF. CDR3 bases: TGTGCCTGCAGTCAAGGACTAGCGGGATTATCTAGGGAGCAGTTCTTC.

This clonotype was detected many times. The chain is built from TRBV15 and TRBJ2-7; 9 bases agree with TRBD1. CDR3 length: 14 amino acids. The J segment lost 7 bases and the V segment lost 1 base, leaving 5 bases of the junction unmatched. CDR1 is LNHNV, CDR2 YYDKDF, per germline (reference sequence). DNA for the CDR3: TGTGCCACCAGCAGAGTCCGGACAGGGGTGGAGCAGTACTTC. Translating gives CATSRVRTGVEQYF.

This chain links TRBV20-1 with TRBJ2-5; possible D gene TRBD2, 6 bases. Looked up from germline, CDR1 is DFQATT and CDR2 is SNEGSKA (reference sequence). The ends were cut back, 3 bases at V and 4 bases at J, with 15 bases in the middle. The CDR3 totals 14 residues. The CDR3 DNA sequence: TGCAGTGCTAGCGGGAGAACCGCGCGAGAGACCCAGTACTTC. It encodes CSASGRTARETQYF.

The chain employs TRBV6-2 or TRBV6-3 and TRBJ2-1, with 13 bases aligning to TRBD2. The CDR3 length is 16 residues. With 6 bases clipped from V and 2 bases from J, the junction kept 4 bases outside the gene matches. Per germline, CDR1 MNHEY and CDR2 SVGEGT. The chain's CDR3 is CASRGGLAGPYNEQFF. CDR3 DNA: TGTGCCAGCAGAGGGGGACTAGCGGGGCCCTACAATGAGCAGTTCTTC.

This clonotype was detected many times. This chain uses TRBV27 with TRBJ2-1, with D perhaps assigned TRBD1 or TRBD2 (5 bases each). The germline CDR1 and CDR2 sequences are MNHEY and SMNVEV (reference sequence). The CDR3 is 19 residues long. V was pared by 2 bases and J by 0 bases, with 20 bases between. The CDR3 is CASSLDLGRGLSSYNEQFF. The CDR3 DNA reads TGTGCCAGCAGTTTAGACCTGGGCCGGGGCCTTAGCTCCTACAATGAGCAGTTCTTC.

This clonotype was seen at least ten times. The chain joins TRBV18 to TRBJ2-7, with D possibly being TRBD2 (5 bases). The germline V gene encodes CDR1 KGHSH and CDR2 LQKENI. The CDR3 runs 12 residues. V lost 6 bases to trimming and J lost 1 base, with 7 bases between them. CDR3 residues: CASSGVSYEQYF. The CDR3, as DNA: TGTGCCAGCTCCGGGGTTTCCTACGAGCAGTACTTC.

There are a few counts of this clonotype. The gene calls are TRBV28 and TRBJ1-3; the D gene is possibly TRBD1 (5 bases). CDR3 length equals 15 residues. V lost 3 bases and J lost 0, with 9 bases in between. Germline-derived CDR1 and CDR2 are MDHEN and SYDVKM. As DNA, the CDR3 is TGTGCCAGCAGTTTGGAGGGGATCTCTGGAAACACCATATATTTT. Protein: CASSLEGISGNTIYF.

In this sample, this clonotype turned up many times. J is TRBJ2-7 and V is TRBV27; no firm D call. The CDR3 consists of 14 residues. Germline CDR1 and CDR2: MNHEY and SMNVEV (reference sequence). The ends were cut back, 1 base at V and 3 bases at J, with 10 bases in the middle. The CDR3 loop reads CASSLLYRGYEQYF. Here the CDR3 DNA reads TGTGCCAGCAGTTTATTGTATCGCGGCTACGAGCAGTACTTC.